Listed below are T cell receptor beta chains from one sample, sequenced in a study of blood T cell repertoires in COVID-19. Only in-frame clones appear in the TCRdb table, and some are missing; sequencing was by immunoSEQ multiplex PCR. The sample holds about 170,000 clones, around nine tenths seen once. The sequenced sample consisted of peripheral blood. Every receptor here comes from an elderly woman with COVID-19, enrolled during active disease. CDR3s include the opening cysteine and the closing phenylalanine or tryptophan. A D gene is named only where the DNA matches it firmly. Rows give clone size only sometimes, using once, few, many, or a class for an expanded clone.

DNA: TGTGCCAGCAGCGCTACTAAAAGCGAGACCCAGTACTTC; CDR3: CASSATKSETQYF; V: TRBV7-6; size: NA; J: TRBJ2-5; D: NA
DNA: TGTGCCAGCAGGCGCGGGGACGGCGGGATCTATGGCTACACCTTC; CDR3: CASRRGDGGIYGYTF; V: TRBV2; size: NA; J: TRBJ1-2; D: NA
DNA: TGTGCCAGTAGTATAGATCTATTAGCGGGCACTGAAGCTTTCTTT; CDR3: CASSIDLLAGTEAFF; V: TRBV19; size: NA; J: TRBJ1-1; D: NA
DNA: TGCGCCAGCAGCCTCGAGGCGGGGGGCTTTGGATTAAATGAGCAGTTCTTC; CDR3: CASSLEAGGFGLNEQFF; V: TRBV4-3; size: NA; J: TRBJ2-1; D: TRBD2
DNA: TGTGCCAGCAGTCGGACAGGGACGAATGGCTACACCTTC; CDR3: CASSRTGTNGYTF; V: TRBV6-5; size: NA; J: TRBJ1-2; D: TRBD1
DNA: TGTGCCAGCAGCGTAGAGGGGCTCTATGGCTACACCTTC; CDR3: CASSVEGLYGYTF; V: TRBV9; size: NA; J: TRBJ1-2; D: NA
DNA: TGTGCCAGCAGAGAATATAGCAGCAATCAGCCCCAGCATTTT; CDR3: CASREYSSNQPQHF; V: TRBV28; size: NA; J: TRBJ1-5; D: NA
DNA: TGTGCCAGCAGCTTAGAGGCGGGCTACATGAACACTGAAGCTTTCTTT; CDR3: CASSLEAGYMNTEAFF; V: TRBV7-2; size: NA; J: TRBJ1-1; D: NA
DNA: TGTGCCAGCCTCGCGAAAATGGACGAGCAGTACTTC; CDR3: CASLAKMDEQYF; V: TRBV6-5; size: NA; J: TRBJ2-7; D: NA
DNA: TGTGCCAGCAGCTTAGAGGGGCTAGCGGGACAAGAGACCCAGTACTTC; CDR3: CASSLEGLAGQETQYF; V: TRBV7-2; size: NA; J: TRBJ2-5; D: TRBD2
DNA: TGTGCCAGCAGTTACAGGGTATGGGGCACCGGGGAGCTGTTTTTT; CDR3: CASSYRVWGTGELFF; V: TRBV28; size: NA; J: TRBJ2-2; D: NA
DNA: TGTGCCAGCAGCGTACAGGGGGCGCGGACTGGAAACACCATATATTTT; CDR3: CASSVQGARTGNTIYF; V: TRBV9; size: NA; J: TRBJ1-3; D: TRBD1
DNA: TGTGCCAGCAGCTCAGAGGGGGCCCAGCAAGTCACAGATACGCAGTATTTT; CDR3: CASSSEGAQQVTDTQYF; V: TRBV7-2; size: NA; J: TRBJ2-3; D: TRBD1
DNA: TGTGCCAGCATGCCGGGGGGAGGGGAGGAAAAACTGTTTTTT; CDR3: CASMPGGGEEKLFF; V: TRBV6-5; size: NA; J: TRBJ1-4; D: NA
DNA: TGTGCCAGCAGTCAAGGGACTAGGGAGACCCAGTACTTC; CDR3: CASSQGTRETQYF; V: TRBV2; size: NA; J: TRBJ2-5; D: TRBD2
DNA: TGTGCCAGCAGCTTAGGACAGTCCTCTGGAAACACCATATATTTT; CDR3: CASSLGQSSGNTIYF; V: TRBV11-2; size: NA; J: TRBJ1-3; D: NA
DNA: TGTGCCAGCAGCCCGGGCAGCGGTACCTACGAGCAGTACTTC; CDR3: CASSPGSGTYEQYF; V: TRBV7-2; size: NA; J: TRBJ2-7; D: NA
DNA: TGTGCCAGCAGTTTACAGGGGGCTAATTACAATGAGCAGTTCTTC; CDR3: CASSLQGANYNEQFF; V: TRBV5-4; size: NA; J: TRBJ2-1; D: TRBD1
DNA: TGCGCCAGCAGCCAAACTACAGGGTTGACTAATGAAAAACTGTTTTTT; CDR3: CASSQTTGLTNEKLFF; V: TRBV4-3; size: NA; J: TRBJ1-4; D: NA
DNA: TGTGCCAGCAGCCCCTGGAGCCACGAGCAGTACTTC; CDR3: CASSPWSHEQYF; V: TRBV7-3; size: NA; J: TRBJ2-7; D: NA
DNA: TGTGCCAGCCAGGTTCCGGGAATGAACACTGAAGCTTTCTTT; CDR3: CASQVPGMNTEAFF; V: TRBV7-9; size: NA; J: TRBJ1-1; D: NA
DNA: TGTGCCAGCAGCTTTGGGGGGAGTCGGCACAATGAGCAGTTCTTC; CDR3: CASSFGGSRHNEQFF; V: TRBV7-3; size: NA; J: TRBJ2-1; D: NA
DNA: TGTGCCAGCAGCTTGCCCGGGATGATCTCTGGAAACACCATATATTTT; CDR3: CASSLPGMISGNTIYF; V: TRBV5-6; size: NA; J: TRBJ1-3; D: NA
DNA: TGTGCCAGCAGTTTTAGAAGTCCGGCCGGGGAGCTGTTTTTT; CDR3: CASSFRSPAGELFF; V: TRBV28; size: NA; J: TRBJ2-2; D: NA
DNA: TGTGCCAGCAGCTTTGATGGGAGCTATGGCTACACCTTC; CDR3: CASSFDGSYGYTF; V: TRBV7-2; size: NA; J: TRBJ1-2; D: NA
DNA: TGTGCCAGTAGGAATAGGGGGACCGGGGAGCTGTTTTTT; CDR3: CASRNRGTGELFF; V: TRBV19; size: few; J: TRBJ2-2; D: NA
DNA: TGTGCCAGCGGGGGGATGTACACAGATACGCAGTATTTT; CDR3: CASGGMYTDTQYF; V: TRBV27; size: NA; J: TRBJ2-3; D: NA
DNA: TGTGCCAGCAGCGTATCAAAGGCTAGCGGGAAGGTCAACAATGAGCAGTTCTTC; CDR3: CASSVSKASGKVNNEQFF; V: TRBV9; size: once; J: TRBJ2-1; D: TRBD2
DNA: TGTGCCAGCAGCCAAGTTGCAGGGAGGGCCACCACAGATACGCAGTATTTT; CDR3: CASSQVAGRATTDTQYF; V: TRBV4-2; size: once; J: TRBJ2-3; D: TRBD2
DNA: TGTGCCAGCAGCCCCACAGGGGAGAACACCGGGGAGCTGTTTTTT; CDR3: CASSPTGENTGELFF; V: TRBV7-3; size: NA; J: TRBJ2-2; D: TRBD1
DNA: TGTGCCAGCAGTGATGTCGGGACAGGGGGCTTCGGGCAGTACTTC; CDR3: CASSDVGTGGFGQYF; V: TRBV6-1; size: few; J: TRBJ2-7; D: TRBD1
DNA: TGTGCCAGCAGTTTGGGGACTTTCTACGAGCAGTACTTC; CDR3: CASSLGTFYEQYF; V: TRBV28; size: once; J: TRBJ2-7; D: NA
DNA: TGTGCCAGCAGTCAACCGGGACAGGGTTCCACCTTC; CDR3: CASSQPGQGSTF; V: TRBV5-8; size: NA; J: TRBJ1-2; D: TRBD1
DNA: TGTGCCATCAGTTACCTAGCGACTGAGCAGTTCTTC; CDR3: CAISYLATEQFF; V: TRBV10-3; size: NA; J: TRBJ2-1; D: NA
DNA: TGTGCCAGCCAGACTTTGAACACCGGGGAGCTGTTTTTT; CDR3: CASQTLNTGELFF; V: TRBV4-2; size: NA; J: TRBJ2-2; D: NA
DNA: TGTGCCAGCAGCTTGGTCACAGGCCTGAACACTGAAGCTTTCTTT; CDR3: CASSLVTGLNTEAFF; V: TRBV5-6; size: NA; J: TRBJ1-1; D: NA
DNA: TGTGCCATCACTTCAGGGGGTAGCTCAGATACGCAGTATTTT; CDR3: CAITSGGSSDTQYF; V: TRBV10-3; size: NA; J: TRBJ2-3; D: TRBD1
DNA: TGTGCCAGCAGCTTAACGGCGGCAGGGGGGTCCTCCTACGAGCAGTACTTC; CDR3: CASSLTAAGGSSYEQYF; V: TRBV7-8; size: NA; J: TRBJ2-7; D: NA
DNA: TGTGCAAGTCGCTTAGCCTACGACCGGTCAGGCCATAATTCACCCCTCCACTTT; CDR3: CASRLAYDRSGHNSPLHF; V: TRBV12-2; size: NA; J: TRBJ1-6; D: NA
DNA: TGTGCCAGCAGTTACAGGGGGACAGCTTTCTTT; CDR3: CASSYRGTAFF; V: TRBV6-2/TRBV6-3; size: NA; J: TRBJ1-1; D: NA
DNA: TGTGCCACCAGCAGAGAGAGTGTGGCAACTAATGAAAAACTGTTTTTT; CDR3: CATSRESVATNEKLFF; V: TRBV15; size: NA; J: TRBJ1-4; D: NA
DNA: TGTGCCAGCAGCTTAGCCAGCGGGGGCACAGATACGCAGTATTTT; CDR3: CASSLASGGTDTQYF; V: TRBV11-1; size: NA; J: TRBJ2-3; D: TRBD2
DNA: TGTGCCAGCAGCCGGACAGGGTCTGGAAACACCATATATTTT; CDR3: CASSRTGSGNTIYF; V: TRBV7-9; size: NA; J: TRBJ1-3; D: TRBD1
DNA: TGTGCCAGCAGTTCCGGCGGGTTAAGCTCTGGGGCCAACGTCCTGACTTTC; CDR3: CASSSGGLSSGANVLTF; V: TRBV28; size: NA; J: TRBJ2-6; D: NA